Shown below are 17 T cell receptor beta chains from a single sample sequenced in a study of beta chain features in type 1 diabetes. Whole-study findings and limits: For Type 1 diabetes patients, all four CD4+ subsets carried TCRB CDR3s that were moderately but significantly shorter.

As every portion of the isolated RNA was reverse transcribed, the sequencing read expressed TCRB transcripts. Some clones are missing from TCRdb's copy, which holds only in-frame ones; the method was immunoSEQ multiplex PCR. This table holds approximately 170,000 clones, about 7.9% found once. The antigens of these receptors remain unknown. Sample: central memory CD4+ T cells from blood. These receptors all come from a man aged 18 to 30 with type 1 diabetes.

This clone was observed a handful of times. This sequence joins TRBV28 and TRBJ2-3, with 8 bases identical to TRBD1. Per the germline V gene, CDR1 is MDHEN and CDR2 is SYDVKM. The CDR3 has 16 residues. V trimming: 5 bases; J trimming: 5 bases; junction bases outside the gene matches: 12. The CDR3 nucleotides are TGTGCCAGCAGTCGGGCCCTAGGACAGGGTGAAGATACGCAGTATTTT. Translation gives CASSRALGQGEDTQYF.

The sample holds many counts of this clone. The V gene is TRBV7-2, the J gene TRBJ1-2; D uncertain. V lost 1 base, J lost 4 bases, and 19 bases lay in between. The CDR3 extends over 17 amino acids. The V gene's germline CDR1 is SGHTA and CDR2 FQGNSA. The CDR3 here is CASSLGLTRPPGYGYTF. The CDR3 nucleotides read TGTGCCAGCAGCTTAGGTCTCACTCGACCGCCGGGCTATGGCTACACCTTC.

The chain carries TRBV30 and TRBJ1-1; 7 bases fit TRBD1. V gave up 7 bases and J gave up 5 bases; unmatched junction bases: 13. This CDR3 comprises 14 residues. Germline V CDR1 and CDR2: GTSNPN, SVGIG (reference sequence). Here the CDR3 DNA reads TGTGCCTCTGAGTCACAGGGGCGGCAAACTGAAGCTTTCTTT. This sequence encodes CASESQGRQTEAFF.

The sample holds a few counts of this clone. This sequence joins TRBV11-3 and TRBJ2-7; TRBD1 might be the D (5 bases). This CDR3 is 12 amino acids long. Germline lookup yields CDR1 SGHNT and CDR2 YENEEA. The V end lost 0 bases, the J end lost 6 bases, and 6 bases lay between the germline ends. This CDR3 reads CASSLDRGEQYF. The CDR3 DNA reads as TGTGCCAGCAGCTTAGATAGGGGCGAGCAGTACTTC.

This clone was detected a few times. V and J are TRBV29-1 and TRBJ1-5; 10 bases are shared with TRBD1. The CDR3 contains 17 residues. Germline CDR1 reads SQVTM; CDR2 reads ANQGSEA. With V trimmed by 5 bases and J by 3 bases, 13 bases remained unmatched. The CDR3 DNA is TGCAGCGTTATCTCCGGGACAGGGGCTCCACTCAATCAGCCCCAGCATTTT. This gives the protein CSVISGTGAPLNQPQHF.

This clone was counted at least ten times. This rearrangement joins TRBV10-3 to TRBJ2-5; 10 bases are shared with TRBD1. With V trimmed by 4 bases and J by 4 bases, 3 bases remained unmatched. CDR3 length equals 14 residues. Germline V gene lookup returns CDR1 ENHRY and CDR2 SYGVKD. CDR3 in DNA: TGTGCCATCAGTGGGACAGGGGGAGGAGAGACCCAGTACTTC. It yields the protein CAISGTGGGETQYF.

The V and J genes are TRBV7-2 and TRBJ2-5; maybe TRBD2 (6 bases). The CDR3 runs 16 residues. V was trimmed by 3 bases and J by 1 base, leaving 15 bases between them. Germline V gives CDR1 SGHTA, CDR2 FQGNSA. The CDR3 region has the DNA TGTGCCAGCAGCTTGGCCGGGACTGGAGGCCAAGAGACCCAGTACTTC. The encoded protein is CASSLAGTGGQETQYF.

This clone has ten or more counts. This rearrangement joins TRBV14 to TRBJ2-1, with 9 nucleotides matching TRBD1. CDR1 and CDR2 (germline): SGHDN, FVKESK. Trimming cost V 2 bases and J 2 bases; bases outside gene matches: 4. The CDR3 spans 16 residues. CDR3: CASSQRGTGPYNEQFF. The CDR3 DNA sequence: TGTGCCAGCAGCCAAAGAGGGACAGGGCCCTACAATGAGCAGTTCTTC.

This clone was picked up a small number of times. The gene calls are TRBV10-3 and TRBJ2-7, with 12 bases aligning to TRBD2. The V and J ends lost 10 bases and 0 bases, in that order; junction bases with no gene match: 4. The CDR3 is made up of 14 amino acids. From germline, CDR1 is ENHRY and CDR2 SYGVKD. For the CDR3, the DNA is TGTGCCACGGGACTAGCGGGTTCCTCCTACGAGCAGTACTTC. Protein sequence: CATGLAGSSYEQYF.

The V call is TRBV4-1, the J call TRBJ1-1; D is perhaps TRBD1 (5 bases). V gave up 6 bases and J gave up 6 bases, with 23 bases separating them. CDR1 and CDR2 (germline): MGHRA, YSYEKL. The CDR3 consists of 16 residues. The CDR3 loop reads CASRQPFQGQTAEAFF. For the CDR3, the DNA is TGCGCCAGCAGGCAACCCTTCCAGGGTCAAACGGCTGAAGCTTTCTTT.

The genes are TRBV19 and TRBJ2-2; TRBD2 aligns across 8 bases. The junction had 6 bases not matched to a gene; V was cut back by 7 bases and J by 5 bases. The CDR3 sequence is 14 residues long. CDR1 is LNHDA, CDR2 SQIVND, per germline (reference sequence). The CDR3 loop is CASKTSGQTGELFF. As DNA, the CDR3 is TGTGCCAGTAAAACTAGCGGTCAAACCGGGGAGCTGTTTTTT. Full variable domain (remainder filled in from reference TRBV19 and TRBJ2-2): DGGITQSPKYLFRKEGQNVTLSCEQNLNHDAMYWYRQDPGQGLRLIYYSQIVNDFQKGDIAEGYSVSREKKESFPLTVTSAQKNPTAFYLCASKTSGQTGELFFGEGSRLTVL.

Worth noting for this clone: The sample contains more than one DNA sequence encoding this CDR3. J is TRBJ2-7 and V is TRBV28, with D unresolved. V was pared by 6 bases and J by 5 bases, with 17 bases between. There are 14 residues in the CDR3. Germline CDR1 reads MDHEN; CDR2 reads SYDVKM. The CDR3 DNA is TGTGCCAGCAGCCTAAGTGGGTCGAGGAACGAGCAGTACTTC. Amino acids: CASSLSGSRNEQYF.

In regard to this clone: The junction does not match germline at one end; this may be a read error. J is TRBJ2-5 and V is TRBV9; a possible D gene is TRBD2 (5 bases). There are 12 residues in the CDR3. Germline V CDR1 and CDR2: SGDLS, YYNGEE. The CDR3 spells CTSSRTEETQYF. CDR3 nucleotide sequence: TGTACCAGCAGCCGGACTGAAGAGACCCAGTACTTC.

This clone was seen a few times. The chain uses TRBV28 and TRBJ2-5; TRBD1 matches 7 bases. The germline V gene has CDR1 MDHEN and CDR2 SYDVKM. This CDR3 has 15 amino acids. V was pared by 4 bases and J by 7 bases, with 12 bases of the junction left unmatched. The CDR3: CASSYGQVPVRTQYF. The CDR3 bases are TGTGCCAGCAGTTATGGACAGGTCCCCGTAAGGACCCAGTACTTC.

This clone was detected only a few times. The genes are TRBV5-4 and TRBJ2-7; 11 nucleotides align to TRBD2. Per germline, CDR1 SGHNT and CDR2 YYREEE (reference sequence). CDR3 size: 14 residues. The ends lost 2 bases at V and 5 bases at J; junction bases unmatched: 3. CDR3 in DNA: TGTGCCAGCAGCTTACTAGCGGGAGAGGACGAGCAGTACTTC. It is translated as CASSLLAGEDEQYF.

The sample holds a few counts of this clone. V is TRBV19 and J is TRBJ2-1, with a weak D call TRBD2 (6 bases). The CDR3 is 15 amino acids. CDR1 is LNHDA, CDR2 SQIVND, per germline (reference sequence). The V gene lost 3 bases and the J gene lost 0 bases, with 9 bases spanning the gap. The CDR3: CASSISGDSYNEQFF. CDR3 sequence (DNA): TGTGCCAGTAGTATTTCGGGAGACTCCTACAATGAGCAGTTCTTC.

The table lists this clone with many counts. This rearrangement joins TRBV7-9 to TRBJ2-5, with 10 positions matching TRBD1. The trim removed 3 bases at V and 5 bases at J, leaving 6 bases unmatched. The CDR3 is 15 amino acids. Germline V CDR1 and CDR2: SEHNR, FQNEAQ (reference sequence). CDR3 sequence reads: CASSFRQGAVETQYF. The CDR3 region has the DNA TGTGCCAGCAGCTTCCGACAGGGGGCCGTGGAGACCCAGTACTTC.